This is a list of T cell receptor beta chains from one sample in a study of T cell changes during pregnancy in multiple sclerosis. Profiling relied on immunoSEQ multiplex PCR, and the TCRdb table lists in-frame clones only, not all of them. The sample has tens of thousands of clones, about 90% seen once. Sequences were derived from peripheral blood, sampled in the second trimester of pregnancy. These receptors were taken from a female donor with multiple sclerosis, enrolled in a pregnancy study. Both conserved end residues are trimmed from each CDR3.

v_call cdr3_aa
TRBV2 ASRDSDRFYSPLH
TRBV14 ASRGQGPRYEQY
TRBV30 AWSVGGEETQY
TRBV14 ASSQRPGTGGRTDTQY
TRBV30 AGEEPGTSGGGVDTQY
TRBV6-5 ASSYSGQGVYGYT
TRBV5-4 ASSLGTGGRTNEKLF
TRBV15 ATSREAGGWNTEAF
TRBV2 ASSPGLAGGPRPYEQY
TRBV7-8 ASSKGGQRSTDTQY
TRBV5-1 ASSLRAGQQNYGYT
TRBV27 ASRFLPGRSGGDTQY
TRBV18 ASSLYRGSNNSPLH
TRBV6-1 ASSVRPRGDTQY
TRBV6-4 ASSNDQGGTQY
TRBV5-3 ARSLNSNSGNTIY
TRBV7-6 ASSLVGGTPYQETQY
TRBV6-5 ASSPGQLGYEQY
TRBV6-1 ASRYRGDSYEQY
TRBV4-3 ASSQASSGQPQH
TRBV10-3 AISDYQGGDGYT
TRBV6-5 ASSYQGYRNTEAF
TRBV4-3 ASSQDIRAGGEKLF
TRBV15 ATSRGGTGYEQF
TRBV19 ASSIDFARVVWDEKLF
TRBV11-3 ASSLAVLPGGELF
TRBV6-5 ASSYPGQSDGYT
TRBV5-6 ASSPAGGGGEQY
TRBV9 ASSPGVSNQPQH
TRBV9 ASSDLGAQY
TRBV5-4 ASSLPTGATYNEQF
TRBV19 ASSPGTGRTNEKLF
TRBV11-2 ASSPGTRRY
TRBV19 ASTLRAGGGADTQY
TRBV6-5 ASRNIGGNTIY
TRBV5-8 ASSWYTYNEQF
TRBV6-6 ASSYETGSGEAF
TRBV28 ASSQVLSGGFLGYGYT
TRBV7-9 ASSPQGLGTEAF
TRBV6-6 ASIHRGSTEAF
TRBV6-1 ASSEAPGQSDGYT
TRBV6-5 ASWAGGAQPQH
TRBV4-1 ASSRPEVQGETQY
TRBV7-7 ASSTRFGSEKLF
TRBV6-5 ASSQGYNEQF
TRBV30 AWSGAENQPQH
TRBV2 ASKGTAIGYT
TRBV4-2 ASSQEDVSHGGNTEAF
TRBV7-2 ASSFRQGPLIGYT
TRBV9 ASSVRGDPTGANVLT
TRBV19 ASSWGQGDEQY
TRBV5-4 ASGEPGQPQH
TRBV11-2 ASSLERGTAGANYGYT
TRBV18 ASSPRESDSPLH
TRBV6-6 ASSSPDLDTAEAF